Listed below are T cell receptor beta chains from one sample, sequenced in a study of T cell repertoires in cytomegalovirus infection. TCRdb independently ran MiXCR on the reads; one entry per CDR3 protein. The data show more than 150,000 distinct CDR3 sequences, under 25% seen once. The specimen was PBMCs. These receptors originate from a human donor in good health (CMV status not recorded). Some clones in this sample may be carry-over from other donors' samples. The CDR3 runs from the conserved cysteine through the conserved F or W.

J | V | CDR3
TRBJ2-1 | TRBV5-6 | CASGTLYNEQFF
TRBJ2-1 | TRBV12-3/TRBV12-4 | CASSSLAGAEQFF
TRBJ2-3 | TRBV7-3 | CVSSFSGLRTDTQYF
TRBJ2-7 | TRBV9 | CASSETGYEQYF
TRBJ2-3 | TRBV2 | CASRGDTRTDTQYF
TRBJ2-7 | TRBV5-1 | CASSLGVSGGADYEQYF
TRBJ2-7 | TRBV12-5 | CASARGTGRDEQYF
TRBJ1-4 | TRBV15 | CATSRDTAEKLFF
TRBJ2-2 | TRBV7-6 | CASSLIDANTGELFF
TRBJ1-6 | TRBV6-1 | CASSYGTAGTSPLHF
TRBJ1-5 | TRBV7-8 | CASSLVHSNQPQHF
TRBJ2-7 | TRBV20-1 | CSAASGASSYEQYF
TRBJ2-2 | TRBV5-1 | CASSLVAGSGELFF
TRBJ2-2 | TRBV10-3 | CAISDRRHSGRSNTGELFF
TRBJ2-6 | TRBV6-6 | CASTPGQGAPGANVLTF
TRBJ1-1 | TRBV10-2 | CASSGDRGMNTEAFF
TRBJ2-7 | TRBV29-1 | CSVLLLAGGIYEQYF
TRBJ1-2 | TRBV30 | CAWSVDSYGYTF